This TCR beta chain comes out of a study of T cell responses to AZD1222 COVID-19 vaccine. Overall study results and limits: The donors showed a predominance of white British ancestry and of females, with possible underestimation of clonal diversity. Vaccine-associated CD4 TCRs ranged over spike, dominating at 160-218 and 743-854.

Pooling of second doses given at about 4 or about 12 weeks was done. V was trimmed by 0 bases and J by 1 base, leaving 9 bases between them. This CDR3 is 15 amino acids long. Germline CDR1 reads MNHEY; CDR2 reads SVGAGI. Generated by immunoSEQ multiplex PCR, the TCRdb table keeps only in-frame clones and is missing some. The repertoire has 150,000 or so clones, 80% to 95% of them found once; the top ten carry approximately 6.3%. Comment on this clone: What it recognizes is unknown.

The input for sequencing was peripheral blood, taken 28 days after the second AZD1222 dose. The TCR originated in an adult who received the AZD1222 COVID-19 vaccine. The rearrangement links TRBV6-5 to TRBJ1-1; D perhaps matches TRBD1 (5 bases). The CDR3 sequence is CASSYSRGGNTEAFF. The CDR3 DNA follows: TGTGCCAGCAGTTACTCGCGGGGGGGGAACACTGAAGCTTTCTTT.